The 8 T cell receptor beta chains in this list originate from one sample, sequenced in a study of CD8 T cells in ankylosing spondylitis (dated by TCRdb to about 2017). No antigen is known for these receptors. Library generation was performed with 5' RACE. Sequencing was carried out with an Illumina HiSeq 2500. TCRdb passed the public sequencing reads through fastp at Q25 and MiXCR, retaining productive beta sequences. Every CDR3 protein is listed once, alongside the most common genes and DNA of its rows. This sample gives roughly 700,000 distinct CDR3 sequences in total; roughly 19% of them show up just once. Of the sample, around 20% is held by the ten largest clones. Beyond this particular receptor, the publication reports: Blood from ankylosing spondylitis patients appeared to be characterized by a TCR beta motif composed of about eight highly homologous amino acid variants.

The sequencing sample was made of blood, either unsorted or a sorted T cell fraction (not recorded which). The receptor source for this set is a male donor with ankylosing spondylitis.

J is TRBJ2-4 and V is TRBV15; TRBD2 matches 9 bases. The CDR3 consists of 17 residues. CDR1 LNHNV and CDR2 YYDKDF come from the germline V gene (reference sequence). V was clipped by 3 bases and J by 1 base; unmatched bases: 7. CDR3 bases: TGTGCCACCAGCAGCGGTAGCGGGGGCATCGCCAAAAACATTCAGTACTTC. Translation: CATSSGSGGIAKNIQYF.

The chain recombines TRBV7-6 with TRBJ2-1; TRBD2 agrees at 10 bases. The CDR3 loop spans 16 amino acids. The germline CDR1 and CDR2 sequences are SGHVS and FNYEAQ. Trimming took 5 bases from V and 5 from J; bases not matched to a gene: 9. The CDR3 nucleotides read TGTGCCAGCAGCACCTCGGCGGGGACTAGCGACAATGAGCAGTTCTTC. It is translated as CASSTSAGTSDNEQFF.

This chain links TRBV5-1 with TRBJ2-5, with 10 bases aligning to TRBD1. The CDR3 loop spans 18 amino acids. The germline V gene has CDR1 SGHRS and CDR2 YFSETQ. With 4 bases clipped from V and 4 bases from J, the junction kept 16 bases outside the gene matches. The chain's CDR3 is CASSTLERTGGGLETQYF. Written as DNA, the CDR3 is TGCGCCAGCAGCACCTTGGAGCGGACAGGGGGGGGCCTAGAGACCCAGTACTTC. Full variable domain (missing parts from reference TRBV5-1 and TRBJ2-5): KAGVTQTPRYLIKTRGQQVTLSCSPISGHRSVSWYQQTPGQGLQFLFEYFSETQRNKGNFPGRFSGRQFSNSRSEMNVSTLELGDSALYLCASSTLERTGGGLETQYFGPGTRLLVL.

The CDR3 region is CASSDRAGGTTDTQYF. The DNA for the CDR3 is TGTGCCAGCAGTGATAGGGCGGGAGGGACCACAGATACGCAGTATTTT. V and J are TRBV25-1 and TRBJ2-3, with 9 nucleotides matching TRBD2. V lost 3 bases and J lost 2; bases outside the gene matches: 6. This CDR3 is 16 amino acids long. Germline assignment: CDR1 MGHDK and CDR2 SYGVNS. The full variable domain, with the rest looked up from reference TRBV25-1 and TRBJ2-3, is EADIYQTPRYLVIGTGKKITLECSQTMGHDKMYWYQQDPGMELHLIHYSYGVNSTEKGDLSSESTVSRIRTEHFPLTLESARPSHTSQYLCASSDRAGGTTDTQYFGPGTRLTVL.

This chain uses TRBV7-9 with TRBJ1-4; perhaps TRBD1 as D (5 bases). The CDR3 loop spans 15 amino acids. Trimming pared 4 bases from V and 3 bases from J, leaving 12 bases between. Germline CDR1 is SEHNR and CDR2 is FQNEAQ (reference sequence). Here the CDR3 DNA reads TGTGCCAGCAGCTCGCGAGGGGCCCCTAATGAAAAACTGTTTTTT. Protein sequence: CASSSRGAPNEKLFF.

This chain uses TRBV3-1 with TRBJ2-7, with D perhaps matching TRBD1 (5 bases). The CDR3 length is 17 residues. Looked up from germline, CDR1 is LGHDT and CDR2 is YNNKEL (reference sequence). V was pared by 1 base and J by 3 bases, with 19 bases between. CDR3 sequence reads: CASSQGRLGPQGYEQYF. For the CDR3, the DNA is TGTGCCAGCAGCCAAGGGAGATTGGGGCCGCAGGGCTACGAGCAGTACTTC.

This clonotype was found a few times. The CDR3 bases are TGTGCCAGCAGTTTAGGGGCGGGGACCCCGGATACGCAGTATTTT. Its translation: CASSLGAGTPDTQYF. This chain connects TRBV27 to TRBJ2-3; the D gene is possibly TRBD2 (6 bases). In germline, CDR1 is MNHEY, CDR2 SMNVEV (reference sequence). Trimming cost V 2 bases and J 6 bases, with 15 bases left between them. CDR3 length equals 15 residues.

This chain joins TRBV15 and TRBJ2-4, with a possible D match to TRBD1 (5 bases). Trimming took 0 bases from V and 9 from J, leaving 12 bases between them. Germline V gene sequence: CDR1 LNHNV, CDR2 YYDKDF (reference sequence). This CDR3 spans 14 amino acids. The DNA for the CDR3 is TGTGCCACCAGCAGAGATCGGCAGGGTGGCATTCAGTACTTC. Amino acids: CATSRDRQGGIQYF.